The source of this TCR beta chain is a study of T cells in Graves' hyperthyroidism and ophthalmopathy (dated by TCRdb to about 2019). Study-wide context: Peripheral blood was sampled at the time of initial diagnosis, prior to any treatment. The paper describes TCR Vbeta CDR3 sequencing of about 140 peripheral blood samples, made up of some 42 ophthalmopathy patients, around 73 hyperthyroidism patients and roughly 17 progressor patients. For training and testing, the 110 or so patients in the discovery cohort were randomly divided in a 7:3 ratio. To identify distinguishing TCR V-J signatures, a discovery cohort of 90 to 100 patients was used, comprising 43 with Graves' ophthalmopathy and around 57 with stable Graves' hyperthyroidism. After blood sampling, hyperthyroidism patients were treated with methimazole at a starting dose of 30 mg daily, and ophthalmopathy patients were treated with high-dose intravenous methylprednisolone. Thyroid tissue and blood T-cell repertoires from roughly six Graves' hyperthyroidism patients were also compared in the study. An independent validation cohort of around 19 hyperthyroidism patients and about 15 patients who later progressed to ophthalmopathy tested prospective prediction of ophthalmopathy.

The table lists this clonotype with many counts. The target of this receptor is not known. No quality values exist for individual bases; no much larger clone is one base distant. Results and caveats for the whole study, not just this receptor: In validation, progression to ophthalmopathy was predicted by the model with 55% to 71% sensitivity and 72.22% specificity, a median of about 6.8 months before onset. Most expanded thyroid clonotypes (frequency above 0.001) were also detected in blood, suggesting blood repertoires may reflect thyroid immune responses. Sample size was not statistically predetermined, and investigators were not blinded to group allocation. In cross-validation, a model built on a 13 V-J signature told ophthalmopathy apart from stable hyperthyroidism with 85% to 90% sensitivity and roughly 81% specificity, and in testing the same model reached 80%/75%.

In the ophthalmopathy patients, disease was moderately to severely active, with a Clinical Activity Score of 3 or more, a NOSPECS grade of 4 or more, and a duration of less than 3 months. Any patient with an uncontrolled infection, another autoimmune disease, pregnancy or lactation was excluded. Diagnoses relied on clinical symptoms, serum thyroxine and TRAb, thyroid ultrasound and orbital computed tomography. Ficoll-Paque density gradient centrifugation was used to isolate PBMCs from 10 ml of fresh peripheral blood. Total RNA was extracted with Trizol reagent, and quality was checked on an Agilent 2100 Bioanalyzer. In the germline V gene, CDR1 corresponds to MNHNS and CDR2 to SASEGT. Its CDR3 holds 14 amino acids, cysteine through phenylalanine. Of the read, only the CDR3 DNA is kept; its 42 bases are in frame from base 1. V has 5 bases trimmed and J has 6 bases trimmed; junction bases matching no gene number 8.

The TCR beta CDR3 regions were amplified from RNA transcripts. The TCR CDR3 was subjected to a first round of RT-PCR using the HTBI primer set and the Qiagen OneStep RT-PCR kit. Libraries were constructed in a second round of multiplex PCR, after which size selection and purification were performed. The libraries were sequenced on an Illumina HiSeq2000 using paired-end 100 bp reads. As for the original processing: SOAPnuke was used to process the raw data, removing reads that contained adapters or uncalled bases, had a mean Phred below 15, or lacked an exact match to the constant primer or identifier. COPE v1.2.5 was used to merge high-quality paired reads, and clonotypes were defined as unique nucleotide sequences. MiTCR v1.1 was used to align clonotypes to the IMGT TRBV, TRBD and TRBJ reference segments. The analysis was restricted to V-J combinations with a frequency above 0.0001, which together covered about 99% of the repertoires. A TCS score was defined as the ratio between F50 (clonal expansion) and ExV (chaos), using BLOSUM62-based TCRdist between CDR3 peptides within each V-J. Welch's t-statistics and random forest reduced some 510 V-J features to 13, which were used in a naive Bayes classifier (R e1071). The public sequencing data were trimmed at Q25 with fastp and processed into clonotypes with MiXCR by TCRdb, which kept only in-frame beta chains. All rows with the same CDR3 protein become a single entry with the most common DNA and genes. TCRdb, rather than the study authors, made the V and J calls. The sample records fewer than 400,000 distinct CDR3 sequences, about 14% of which are singletons. Together, the top ten hold over 25% of the sample.

This TCR came from a man aged 50 to 59 with Graves' ophthalmopathy. The sequence joins TRBV6-1 to TRBJ2-7, and TRBD1 matches 9 of the central bases. Sequenced material: blood. Here is the DNA: TGTGCCAGCAGTTGGGACAGGGTGAATGCCGAGCAGTACTTC. It specifies CASSWDRVNAEQYF.